The 25 T cell receptor beta chains reported below all come from one sample, sequenced in a study of OX40 agonist ivuxolimab in advanced cancers. Profiled with immunoSEQ multiplex PCR; TCRdb holds only in-frame clones, not every one. Of tens of thousands of clones detected, around 83% appear once; the ten largest clones hold 0.42%. This material consisted of CD4+ or CD8+ T cells sorted from blood, taken in a trial of the OX40 agonist ivuxolimab. The origin of the receptors is an adult with an advanced solid tumor such as melanoma, head and neck, liver or kidney cancer.

The CDR3 DNA sequence: TGTGCCAGCAGCTTGAATACAGGGCTTCGGTACAATGAGCAGTTCTTC. Translation gives CASSLNTGLRYNEQFF. The genes are TRBV5-8 and TRBJ2-1, with D tentatively TRBD1 (6 bases). CDR1 and CDR2 from the germline V gene are SGHTS and YDEGEE. The CDR3 totals 16 residues. The ends were cut back, 1 base at V and 4 bases at J, with 15 bases in the middle.

The CDR3 coding sequence is TGTGCCAGCAGCTGGACAGGGGGCTACAATGAGCAGTTCTTC. It specifies CASSWTGGYNEQFF. This chain connects TRBV6-6 to TRBJ2-1; 10 nucleotides match TRBD1. V lost 6 bases and J lost 3; bases outside the gene matches: 2. Germline values: CDR1 MNHNY, CDR2 SVGAGI (reference sequence). This CDR3 contains 14 residues.

V is TRBV7-9 and J is TRBJ1-3; TRBD1 might be the D (5 bases). V lost 5 bases and J 8 bases, leaving 16 bases between the germline ends. This CDR3 has 14 residues. CDR1 and CDR2 from the germline V gene are SEHNR and FQNEAQ (reference sequence). CDR3 DNA: TGTGCCAGCAGCGCCACGGGGGGAGGCGACACCATATATTTT. Amino acid sequence: CASSATGGGDTIYF.

J is TRBJ1-2 and V is TRBV30; 9 bases are a match to TRBD1. The CDR3 runs to 13 residues. Germline CDR1 reads GTSNPN; CDR2 reads SVGIG (reference sequence). Trimming took 4 bases from V and 6 from J; bases not matched to a gene: 6. CDR3 region: CAWNSGQGHGYTF. The DNA of the CDR3 is TGTGCCTGGAACTCGGGACAGGGCCATGGCTACACCTTC.

V and J are TRBV7-6 and TRBJ1-1; TRBD1 is a possible D gene (5 bases). CDR1 is SGHVS and CDR2 is FNYEAQ in the germline V gene. This CDR3 has 14 residues. V lost 5 bases to trimming and J lost 4 bases, with 14 bases between them. CDR3 region: CASSPSWGGTEAFF. The CDR3 DNA reads as TGTGCCAGCAGCCCGTCTTGGGGGGGCACTGAAGCTTTCTTT.

J is TRBJ1-1 and V is TRBV28; TRBD1 agrees at 9 bases. The V and J ends lost 5 bases and 4 bases, in that order; junction bases with no gene match: 11. The CDR3 is 16 amino acids. Germline values: CDR1 MDHEN, CDR2 SYDVKM. CDR3 sequence: CASSIIGTGLTTEAFF. The CDR3 bases are TGTGCCAGCAGTATCATCGGGACAGGGCTTACCACTGAAGCTTTCTTT.

The chain links TRBV10-3 to TRBJ1-4; D is perhaps TRBD1 (5 bases). The CDR3 consists of 15 residues. V was shortened by 0 bases and J by 4 bases, with 9 bases between the two germline ends. Germline V CDR1 and CDR2: ENHRY, SYGVKD. The CDR3 nucleotides are TGTGCCATCAGTGAGTCGAGTGGGGGTAATGAAAAACTGTTTTTT. Protein sequence: CAISESSGGNEKLFF.

This sequence joins TRBV27 and TRBJ1-1; D is undetermined. The CDR3 runs to 14 residues. Deletions cut 4 bases from V and 2 bases from J, with 11 bases between. Germline V CDR1 and CDR2: MNHEY, SMNVEV (reference sequence). CDR3 sequence reads: CASSSVPRNTEAFF. The DNA of the CDR3 is TGTGCCAGCAGTTCCGTCCCTAGAAACACTGAAGCTTTCTTT.

This clone was seen more than once but under ten times. V is TRBV29-1 and J is TRBJ2-1; 11 bases align to TRBD1. The CDR3 has 14 amino acids. J gave up 7 bases and V 3 bases, and 5 bases lay outside the gene matches. Germline V gene lookup returns CDR1 SQVTM and CDR2 ANQGSEA. CDR3 in DNA: TGCAGCGTTGAGGCTGGGGACAGGGGGAATGAGCAGTTCTTC. Translation gives CSVEAGDRGNEQFF.

This clone was counted between two and nine times. The chain joins TRBV27 to TRBJ1-1, with unresolved D. The V gene lost 6 bases and the J gene lost 1 base, with 15 bases spanning the gap. The CDR3 is 15 residues long. Per germline, CDR1 MNHEY and CDR2 SMNVEV (reference sequence). For the CDR3, the DNA is TGTGCCAGCAGACTCATGGGCCAGGCGAACACTGAAGCTTTCTTT. Its protein product is CASRLMGQANTEAFF.

V usage is TRBV28 and J usage is TRBJ1-1; D is ambiguous. Per germline, CDR1 MDHEN and CDR2 SYDVKM. V was clipped by 2 bases and J by 0 bases, with 7 bases between them. The CDR3 is 14 amino acids. The CDR3 bases are TGTGCCAGCAGTTTAATACGGCTGAACACTGAAGCTTTCTTT. Translation: CASSLIRLNTEAFF.

The chain carries TRBV19 and TRBJ1-4; unclear D gene. The CDR3 covers 14 residues. Looked up from germline, CDR1 is LNHDA and CDR2 is SQIVND (reference sequence). Between the trimmed V and J ends, which lost 3 bases and 3 bases, there was a span of 8 bases. The CDR3 sequence is CASSMQISNEKLFF. CDR3 DNA sequence: TGTGCCAGTAGTATGCAAATATCTAATGAAAAACTGTTTTTT.

The V gene is TRBV18, the J gene TRBJ2-7; the D call may be TRBD1 or TRBD2 (5 bases each). The CDR3 sequence is 13 residues long. V was clipped by 3 bases and J by 7 bases, with 13 bases between them. Germline-derived CDR1 and CDR2 are KGHSH and LQKENI. The CDR3 spells CASSPTRDLEQYV. The DNA of the CDR3 is TGTGCCAGCTCACCTACCCGGGACCTAGAGCAGTACGTC.

The chain links TRBV6-6 to TRBJ2-1; D not certain. The germline V gene has CDR1 MNHNY and CDR2 SVGAGI (reference sequence). The CDR3 loop spans 15 amino acids. Trimming shortened V by 6 bases and J by 6 bases, and 18 bases separated the two germline ends. The CDR3 sequence is CASSRDSSRRNEQFF. CDR3 sequence (DNA): TGTGCCAGCAGCCGCGACTCATCACGGCGCAATGAGCAGTTCTTC.

The gene calls are TRBV29-1 and TRBJ1-2; D gene ambiguous. CDR3 size: 12 residues. V was trimmed by 5 bases and J by 4 bases, leaving 11 bases between them. Germline V CDR1 and CDR2: SQVTM, ANQGSEA. The CDR3 sequence: CSVSTPSYGYTF. As DNA, the CDR3 is TGCAGCGTTTCGACACCGTCCTATGGCTACACCTTC.

CDR3: CASSVSGAETQYF. DNA of the CDR3: TGTGCCAGCAGCGTTAGCGGCGCAGAGACCCAGTACTTC. The V gene is TRBV25-1, the J gene TRBJ2-5, with D possibly TRBD2 on 6 matching bases. CDR1 is MGHDK, CDR2 SYGVNS, per germline. The V gene lost 6 bases and the J gene lost 4 bases, with 12 bases spanning the gap. The length of the CDR3 is 13 residues. The full variable domain, completed using reference TRBV25-1 and TRBJ2-5, is EADIYQTPRYLVIGTGKKITLECSQTMGHDKMYWYQQDPGMELHLIHYSYGVNSTEKGDLSSESTVSRIRTEHFPLTLESARPSHTSQYLCASSVSGAETQYFGPGTRLLVL.

This clone was detected only once. This chain links TRBV5-5 with TRBJ2-3; TRBD2 aligns across 8 bases. CDR1 SGHKS and CDR2 YYEKEE come from the germline V gene (reference sequence). CDR3 length equals 14 residues. Germline trimming cut 1 base from V and 4 bases from J; bases unmatched to any gene: 2. CDR3 region: CASSLPGGPDTQYF. CDR3 coding DNA: TGTGCCAGCAGCTTGCCGGGAGGGCCAGATACGCAGTATTTT. Looking up the rest from reference TRBV5-5 and TRBJ2-3 gives the full variable domain: DAGVTQSPTHLIKTRGQQVTLRCSPISGHKSVSWYQQVLGQGPQFIFQYYEKEERGRGNFPDRFSARQFPNYSSELNVNALLLGDSALYLCASSLPGGPDTQYFGPGTRLTVL.

The chain is built from TRBV30 and TRBJ2-2; 9 nucleotides agree with TRBD1. Germline lookup yields CDR1 GTSNPN and CDR2 SVGIG (reference sequence). CDR3 length: 14 amino acids. J gave up 4 bases and V 4 bases, and 4 bases lay outside the gene matches. The chain's CDR3 is CAWNRGRGTGELFF. CDR3 coding DNA: TGTGCCTGGAACAGGGGGCGAGGCACCGGGGAGCTGTTTTTT.

Details on this clone: The junction shows a germline mismatch at one end, possibly a read error. The rearrangement links TRBV6-4 to TRBJ2-3, with D possibly being TRBD2 (6 bases). Germline CDR1 reads MRHNA; CDR2 reads SNTAGT. The length of the CDR3 is 15 residues. The CDR3 reads CATSMSGFITDTQYF. CDR3 sequence (DNA): TGTGCCACCAGTATGAGCGGGTTTATCACAGATACGCAGTATTTT.

This clone has a handful of counts. The V call is TRBV4-1, the J call TRBJ1-1; tentative D call: TRBD1 (5 bases). CDR1 MGHRA and CDR2 YSYEKL come from the germline V gene. This CDR3 region has 14 residues. V was shortened by 2 bases and J by 5 bases, with 12 bases between the two germline ends. The DNA of the CDR3 is TGCGCCAGCAGCCAACGAACTCAGGGAACTGAAGCTTTCTTT. Translated, it gives CASSQRTQGTEAFF.

The rearrangement links TRBV7-2 to TRBJ2-5, with TRBD2 matching 11 bases. Germline CDR1 and CDR2: SGHTA and FQGNSA. The CDR3 is 17 residues long. V was pared by 1 base and J by 4 bases, with 8 bases of the junction left unmatched. This chain's CDR3 is CASSLGGLSGRGETQYF. As DNA, the CDR3 is TGTGCCAGCAGCTTAGGGGGACTTAGCGGGAGGGGAGAGACCCAGTACTTC.

V is TRBV10-3 and J is TRBJ1-2, with D maybe TRBD1 (5 bases). CDR1 and CDR2 from the germline V gene are ENHRY and SYGVKD. The CDR3 length is 14 residues. V was clipped by 3 bases and J by 2 bases, with 10 bases between them. In DNA form, the CDR3 reads TGTGCCATCAGTGAAGGTCAGGGAAACTATGGCTACACCTTC. Its protein is CAISEGQGNYGYTF.

This chain links TRBV7-2 with TRBJ2-1; tentatively, D is TRBD1 (6 bases). This CDR3 has 16 residues. The V gene lost 5 bases and the J gene lost 4 bases, with 18 bases spanning the gap. Germline V gene data show CDR1 as SGHTA and CDR2 as FQGNSA. The CDR3 reads CASSPGHMNLYNEQFF. Here the CDR3 DNA reads TGTGCCAGCAGCCCGGGACACATGAACCTTTACAATGAGCAGTTCTTC.

The chain links TRBV9 to TRBJ2-1; D is unclear. V was shortened by 4 bases and J by 2 bases, with 13 bases between the two germline ends. The CDR3 covers 15 residues. Germline V lookup: CDR1 SGDLS, CDR2 YYNGEE. CDR3 sequence reads: CASSPDTDPYNEQFF. The CDR3 region has the DNA TGTGCCAGCAGCCCCGACACCGACCCCTACAATGAGCAGTTCTTC.

The chain is built from TRBV7-6 and TRBJ2-1; TRBD2 agrees at 7 bases. Germline loops: CDR1 SGHVS, CDR2 FNYEAQ. The CDR3 contains 15 residues. The J segment lost 7 bases and the V segment lost 0 bases, leaving 6 bases of the junction unmatched. In DNA form, the CDR3 reads TGTGCCAGCAGCTTAGCGCCAATAGCGGGTAATGAGCAGTTCTTC. This sequence encodes CASSLAPIAGNEQFF.